This T cell receptor (beta chain) was recorded in a study of blood T cell repertoires in COVID-19. The wider study: From the United States, Italy and Spain came samples of acute and convalescent COVID-19. The analysed material was cDNA or gDNA that came from T cells, B-cell-depleted T cells, or PBMCs.

Authors' processing steps: Reference gene primer amplification gave estimated nucleated cell counts. This table comes from immunoSEQ multiplex PCR, and its TCRdb copy is limited to in-frame clones, with some not included. From that table come the V and J calls and clone size; the DNA was used to work out D and trimming. The data contain under 400,000 clones, more than 70% of them singletons. The length of the CDR3 is 14 residues. Trimming cost V 2 bases and J 5 bases, with 7 bases left between them. Germline assignment: CDR1 SGHAT and CDR2 FQNNGV. Followed longitudinally, the Seattle patients had been enrolled during active infection.

The source is a woman younger than 45 with COVID-19, enrolled during active disease. Sequencing used peripheral blood. The V call is TRBV11-2, the J call TRBJ1-6; D remains ambiguous. The CDR3 nucleotides are TGTGCCAGCAGCTTAAAACGGGATAATTCACCCCTCCACTTT. This translates into CASSLKRDNSPLHF.